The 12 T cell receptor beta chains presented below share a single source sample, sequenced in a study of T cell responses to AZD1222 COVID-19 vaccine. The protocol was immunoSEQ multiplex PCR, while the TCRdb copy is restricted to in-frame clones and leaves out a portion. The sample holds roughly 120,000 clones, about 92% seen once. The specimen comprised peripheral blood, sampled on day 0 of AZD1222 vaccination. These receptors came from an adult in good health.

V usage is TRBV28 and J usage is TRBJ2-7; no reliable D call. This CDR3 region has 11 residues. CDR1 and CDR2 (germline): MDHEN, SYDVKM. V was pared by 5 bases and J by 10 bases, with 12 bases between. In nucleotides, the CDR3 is TGTGCCAGCAGTCGTGGCATCCCTCAGTACTTC. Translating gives CASSRGIPQYF.

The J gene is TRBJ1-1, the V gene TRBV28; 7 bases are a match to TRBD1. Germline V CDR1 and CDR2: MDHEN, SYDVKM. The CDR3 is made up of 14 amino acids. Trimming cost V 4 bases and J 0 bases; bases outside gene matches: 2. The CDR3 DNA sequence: TGTGCCAGCAGTTCGGGACAGTTGAACACTGAAGCTTTCTTT. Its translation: CASSSGQLNTEAFF.

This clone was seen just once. CDR3 region: CASSDTGSLTDTQYF. The CDR3 DNA reads as TGTGCCAGCAGCGATACAGGGTCCCTCACAGATACGCAGTATTTT. The genes are TRBV6-5 and TRBJ2-3; D might be TRBD1 (6 bases). Germline CDR1 MNHEY, CDR2 SVGAGI. The CDR3 is made up of 15 amino acids. V was trimmed by 6 bases and J by 2 bases, leaving 15 bases between them.

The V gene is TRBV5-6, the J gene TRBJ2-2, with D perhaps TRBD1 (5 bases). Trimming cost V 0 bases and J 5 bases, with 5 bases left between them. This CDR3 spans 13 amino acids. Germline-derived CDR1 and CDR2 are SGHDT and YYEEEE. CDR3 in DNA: TGTGCCAGCAGCTTGGGACAGACCGGGGAGCTGTTTTTT. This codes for CASSLGQTGELFF.

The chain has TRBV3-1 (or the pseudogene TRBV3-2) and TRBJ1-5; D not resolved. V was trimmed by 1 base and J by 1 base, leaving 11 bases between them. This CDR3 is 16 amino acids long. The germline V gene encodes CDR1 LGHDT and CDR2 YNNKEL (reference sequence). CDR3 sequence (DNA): TGTGCCAGCAGCCAAGGGCACACTTACAGCAATCAGCCCCAGCATTTT. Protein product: CASSQGHTYSNQPQHF.

CDR3 loop: CASSSGTGGYYEQYF. The CDR3 DNA is TGTGCCAGCAGCTCCGGGACAGGGGGTTACTACGAGCAGTACTTC. The chain employs TRBV7-8 and TRBJ2-7; 11 bases agree with TRBD1. The CDR3 is made up of 15 amino acids. Unmatched junction bases numbered 5, after V lost 4 bases and J lost 3 bases. Germline V gives CDR1 SGHVS, CDR2 FQNEAQ.

The CDR3 loop is CASSFMVGQPQHF. Written as DNA, the CDR3 is TGTGCCAGCAGTTTTATGGTGGGTCAGCCCCAGCATTTT. V usage is TRBV27 and J usage is TRBJ1-5; no firm D call. V lost 3 bases, J lost 6 bases, and 9 bases lay in between. Germline values: CDR1 MNHEY, CDR2 SMNVEV (reference sequence). The CDR3 runs to 13 residues.

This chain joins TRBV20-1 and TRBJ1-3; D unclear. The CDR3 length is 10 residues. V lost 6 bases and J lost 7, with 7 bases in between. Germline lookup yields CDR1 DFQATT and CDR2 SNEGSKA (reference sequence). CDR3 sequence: CSALLNTIYF. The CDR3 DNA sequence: TGCAGTGCCCTCCTCAACACCATATATTTT.

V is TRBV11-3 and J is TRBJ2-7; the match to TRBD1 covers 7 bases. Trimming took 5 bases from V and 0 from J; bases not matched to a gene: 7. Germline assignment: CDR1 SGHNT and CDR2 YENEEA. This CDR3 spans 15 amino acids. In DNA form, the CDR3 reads TGTGCCAGCAGCAAGGGGGCAGGGGGCTCCTACGAGCAGTACTTC. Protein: CASSKGAGGSYEQYF.

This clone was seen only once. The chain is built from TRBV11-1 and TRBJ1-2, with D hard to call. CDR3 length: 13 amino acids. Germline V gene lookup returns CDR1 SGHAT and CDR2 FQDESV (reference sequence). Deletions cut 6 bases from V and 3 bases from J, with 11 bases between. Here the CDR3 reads CASSPDDDYGYTF. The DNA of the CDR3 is TGTGCCAGCAGTCCCGATGATGACTATGGCTACACCTTC.

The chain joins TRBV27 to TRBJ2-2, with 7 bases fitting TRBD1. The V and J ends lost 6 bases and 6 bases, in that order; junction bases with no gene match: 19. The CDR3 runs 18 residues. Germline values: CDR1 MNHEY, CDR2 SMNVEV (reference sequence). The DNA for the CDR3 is TGTGCCAGCAGACCCCCCCCCATAGGGGGCGCTTTCCCCGGGGAGCTGTTTTTT. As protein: CASRPPPIGGAFPGELFF.

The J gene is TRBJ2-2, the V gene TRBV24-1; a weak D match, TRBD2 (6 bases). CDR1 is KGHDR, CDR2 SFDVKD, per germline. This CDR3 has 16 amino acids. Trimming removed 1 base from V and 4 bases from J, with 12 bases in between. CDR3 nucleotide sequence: TGTGCCACCAGTGATTTAGGCGGGACCCGCACCGGGGAGCTGTTTTTT. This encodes CATSDLGGTRTGELFF.